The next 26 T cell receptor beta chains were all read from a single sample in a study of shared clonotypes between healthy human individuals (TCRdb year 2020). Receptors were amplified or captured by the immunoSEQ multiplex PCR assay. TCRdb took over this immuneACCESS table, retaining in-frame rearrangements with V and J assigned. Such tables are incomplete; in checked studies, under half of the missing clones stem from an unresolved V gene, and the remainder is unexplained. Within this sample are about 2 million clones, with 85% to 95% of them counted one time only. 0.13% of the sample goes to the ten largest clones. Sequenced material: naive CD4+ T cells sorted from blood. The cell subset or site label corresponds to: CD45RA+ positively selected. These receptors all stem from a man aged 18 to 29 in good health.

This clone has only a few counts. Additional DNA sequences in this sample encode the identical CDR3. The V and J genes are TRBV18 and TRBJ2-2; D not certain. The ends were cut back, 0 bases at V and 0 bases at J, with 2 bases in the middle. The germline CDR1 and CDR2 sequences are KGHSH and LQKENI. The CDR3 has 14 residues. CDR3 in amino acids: CASSPPTNTGELFF. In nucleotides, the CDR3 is TGTGCCAGCTCACCACCTACGAACACCGGGGAGCTGTTTTTT.

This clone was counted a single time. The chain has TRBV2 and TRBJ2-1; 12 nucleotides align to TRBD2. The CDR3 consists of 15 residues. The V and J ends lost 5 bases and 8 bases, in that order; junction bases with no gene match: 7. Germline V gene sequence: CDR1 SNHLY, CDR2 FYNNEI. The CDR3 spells CASSLKTSGGHEQFF. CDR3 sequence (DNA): TGTGCCAGCAGTCTTAAGACTAGCGGGGGCCATGAGCAGTTCTTC.

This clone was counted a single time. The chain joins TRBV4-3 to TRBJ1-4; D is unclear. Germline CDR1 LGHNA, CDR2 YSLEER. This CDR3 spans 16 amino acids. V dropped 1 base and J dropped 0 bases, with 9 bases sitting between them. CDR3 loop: CASSQVLGSTNEKLFF. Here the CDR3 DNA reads TGCGCCAGCAGCCAAGTTCTTGGTTCAACTAATGAAAAACTGTTTTTT.

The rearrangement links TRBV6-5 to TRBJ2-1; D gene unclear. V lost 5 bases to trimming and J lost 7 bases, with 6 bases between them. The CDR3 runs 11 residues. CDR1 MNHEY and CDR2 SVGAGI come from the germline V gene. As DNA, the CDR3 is TGTGCCAGCAGTCATAGAAATGAGCAGTTCTTC. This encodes CASSHRNEQFF.

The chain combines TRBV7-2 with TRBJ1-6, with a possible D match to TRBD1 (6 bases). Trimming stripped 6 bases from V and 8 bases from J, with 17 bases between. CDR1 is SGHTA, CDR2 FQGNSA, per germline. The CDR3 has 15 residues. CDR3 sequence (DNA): TGTGCCAGCAGACAATTCTCCAGGGGTGATTCACCCCTCCACTTT. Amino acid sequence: CASRQFSRGDSPLHF.

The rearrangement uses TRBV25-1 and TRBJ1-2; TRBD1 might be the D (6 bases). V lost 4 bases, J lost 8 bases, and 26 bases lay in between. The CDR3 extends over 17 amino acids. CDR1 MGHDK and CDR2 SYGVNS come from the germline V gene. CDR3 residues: CASSGFLASGAGKGYTF. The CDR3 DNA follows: TGTGCCAGCAGTGGTTTTCTCGCCTCGGGGGCCGGAAAGGGCTACACCTTC.

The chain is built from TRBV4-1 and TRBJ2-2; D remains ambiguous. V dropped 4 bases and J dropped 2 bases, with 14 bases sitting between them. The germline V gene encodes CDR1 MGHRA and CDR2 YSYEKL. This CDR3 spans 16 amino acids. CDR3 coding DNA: TGCGCCAGCAGCCGATATGCAGTAGATAACACCGGGGAGCTGTTTTTT. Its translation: CASSRYAVDNTGELFF.

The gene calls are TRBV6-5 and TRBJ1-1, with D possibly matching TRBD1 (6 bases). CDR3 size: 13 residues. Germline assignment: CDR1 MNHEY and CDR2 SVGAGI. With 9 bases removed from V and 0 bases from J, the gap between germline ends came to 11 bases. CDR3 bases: TGTGCCAGTACAGGGAGTCTGAACACTGAAGCTTTCTTT. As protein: CASTGSLNTEAFF.

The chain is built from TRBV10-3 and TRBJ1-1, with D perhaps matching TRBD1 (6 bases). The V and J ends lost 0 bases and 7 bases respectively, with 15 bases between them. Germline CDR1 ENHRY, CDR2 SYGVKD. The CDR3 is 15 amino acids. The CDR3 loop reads CAISESVGGRLEAFF. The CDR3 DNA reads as TGTGCCATCAGTGAGTCTGTGGGGGGCAGGCTTGAAGCTTTCTTT.

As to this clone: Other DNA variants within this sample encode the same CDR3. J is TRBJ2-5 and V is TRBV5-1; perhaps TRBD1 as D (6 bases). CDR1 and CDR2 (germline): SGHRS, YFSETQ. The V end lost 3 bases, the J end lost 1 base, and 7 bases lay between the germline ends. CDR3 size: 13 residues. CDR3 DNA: TGCGCCAGCAGCTGGACAGTCCAAGAGACCCAGTACTTC. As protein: CASSWTVQETQYF.

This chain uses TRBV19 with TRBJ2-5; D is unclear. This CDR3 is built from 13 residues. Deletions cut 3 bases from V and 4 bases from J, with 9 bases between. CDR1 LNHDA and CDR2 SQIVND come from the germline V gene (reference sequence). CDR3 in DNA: TGTGCCAGTAGTATGAGCCCGGCAGAGACCCAGTACTTC. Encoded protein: CASSMSPAETQYF.

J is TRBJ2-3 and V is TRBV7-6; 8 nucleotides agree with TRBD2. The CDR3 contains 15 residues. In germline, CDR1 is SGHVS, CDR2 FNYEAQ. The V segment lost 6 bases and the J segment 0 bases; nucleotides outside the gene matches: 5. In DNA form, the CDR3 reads TGTGCCAGCAGTCCTCCTAGCGGGAGCACAGATACGCAGTATTTT. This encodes CASSPPSGSTDTQYF.

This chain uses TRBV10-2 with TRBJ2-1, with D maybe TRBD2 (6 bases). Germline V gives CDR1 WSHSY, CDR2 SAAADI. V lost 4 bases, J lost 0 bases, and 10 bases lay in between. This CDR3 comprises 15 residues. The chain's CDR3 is CASSVSGNSYNEQFF. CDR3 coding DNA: TGCGCCAGCAGTGTTAGCGGAAACTCCTACAATGAGCAGTTCTTC.

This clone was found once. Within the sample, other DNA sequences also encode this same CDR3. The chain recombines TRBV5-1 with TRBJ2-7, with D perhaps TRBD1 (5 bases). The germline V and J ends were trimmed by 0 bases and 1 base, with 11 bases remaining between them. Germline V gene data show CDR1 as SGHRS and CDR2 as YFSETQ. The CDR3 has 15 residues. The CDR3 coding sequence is TGCGCCAGCAGCTTGGGGGGCCTAGGGTCCTACGAGCAGTACTTC. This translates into CASSLGGLGSYEQYF.

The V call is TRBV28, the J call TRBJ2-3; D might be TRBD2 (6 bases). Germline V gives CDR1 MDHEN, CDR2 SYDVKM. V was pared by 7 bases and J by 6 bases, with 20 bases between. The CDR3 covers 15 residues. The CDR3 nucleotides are TGTGCCAGCAATGGCCGGTCGGGAGAGGTGGATACGCAGTATTTT. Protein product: CASNGRSGEVDTQYF.

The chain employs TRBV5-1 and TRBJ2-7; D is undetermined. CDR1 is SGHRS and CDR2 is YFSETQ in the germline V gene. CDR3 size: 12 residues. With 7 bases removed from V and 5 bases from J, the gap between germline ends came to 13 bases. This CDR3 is CASGRDGDEQYF. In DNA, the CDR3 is TGCGCCAGCGGGCGAGACGGCGACGAGCAGTACTTC.

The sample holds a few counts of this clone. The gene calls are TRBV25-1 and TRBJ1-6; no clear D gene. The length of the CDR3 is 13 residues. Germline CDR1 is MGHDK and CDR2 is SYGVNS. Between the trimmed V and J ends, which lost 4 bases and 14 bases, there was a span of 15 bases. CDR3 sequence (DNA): TGTGCCAGCAGTGCCGTCCACCCCTTGGCCCTCCACTTT. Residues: CASSAVHPLALHF.

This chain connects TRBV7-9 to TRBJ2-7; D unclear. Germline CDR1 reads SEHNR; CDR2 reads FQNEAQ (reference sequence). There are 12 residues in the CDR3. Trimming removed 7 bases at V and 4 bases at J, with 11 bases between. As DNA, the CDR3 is TGTGCCAGCACCGCAAGTACGTACGAGCAGTACTTC. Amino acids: CASTASTYEQYF.

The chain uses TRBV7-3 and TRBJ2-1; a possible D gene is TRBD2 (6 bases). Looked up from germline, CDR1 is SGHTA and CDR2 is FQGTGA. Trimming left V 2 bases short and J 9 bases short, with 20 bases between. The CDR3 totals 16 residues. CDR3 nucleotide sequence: TGTGCCAGCAGCTTAGGCGTGAGGGGAGGTTCGAGTGAGCAGTTCTTC. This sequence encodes CASSLGVRGGSSEQFF.

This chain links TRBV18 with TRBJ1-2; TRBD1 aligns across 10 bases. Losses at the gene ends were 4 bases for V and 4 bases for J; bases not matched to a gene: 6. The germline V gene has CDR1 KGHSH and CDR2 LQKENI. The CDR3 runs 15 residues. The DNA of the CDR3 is TGTGCCAGCTCACTCCCCGGGACAGGGGTCTATGGCTACACCTTC. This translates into CASSLPGTGVYGYTF.

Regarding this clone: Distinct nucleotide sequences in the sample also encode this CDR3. CDR3 protein: CASSLYRGNEQFF. The CDR3 nucleotides read TGTGCCAGCAGTTTATATAGGGGGAATGAGCAGTTCTTC. This sequence joins TRBV27 and TRBJ2-1; TRBD1 is a possible D gene (6 bases). V lost 1 base and J lost 7, with 8 bases in between. The germline gives CDR1 MNHEY, CDR2 SMNVEV (reference sequence). This CDR3 comprises 13 residues.

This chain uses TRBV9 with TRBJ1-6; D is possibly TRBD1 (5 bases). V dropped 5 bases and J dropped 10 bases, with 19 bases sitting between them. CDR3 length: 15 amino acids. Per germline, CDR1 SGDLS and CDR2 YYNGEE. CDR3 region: CASRKTFAPGSPLHF. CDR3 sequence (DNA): TGTGCCAGCAGAAAGACTTTCGCCCCAGGGTCACCCCTCCACTTT.

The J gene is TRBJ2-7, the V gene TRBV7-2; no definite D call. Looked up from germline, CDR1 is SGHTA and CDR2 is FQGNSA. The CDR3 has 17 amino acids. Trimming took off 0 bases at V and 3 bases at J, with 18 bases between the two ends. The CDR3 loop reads CASSLARTLRFGYEQYF. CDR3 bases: TGTGCCAGCAGCTTAGCGCGGACCCTTCGATTCGGCTACGAGCAGTACTTC.

The CDR3 spells CASSSPSGGDPANTGELFF. The CDR3 DNA is TGTGCCAGCAGTTCCCCTAGCGGGGGTGATCCAGCGAACACCGGGGAGCTGTTTTTT. The J gene is TRBJ2-2, the V gene TRBV2; 10 nucleotides align to TRBD2. This CDR3 has 19 amino acids. V trimming: 5 bases; J trimming: 0 bases; junction bases outside the gene matches: 12. Germline loops: CDR1 SNHLY, CDR2 FYNNEI.

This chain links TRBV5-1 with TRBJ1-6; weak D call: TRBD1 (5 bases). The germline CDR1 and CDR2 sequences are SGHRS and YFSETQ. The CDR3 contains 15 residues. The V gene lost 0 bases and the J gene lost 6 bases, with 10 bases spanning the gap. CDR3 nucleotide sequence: TGCGCCAGCAGCTTGGTCGGGACGCCTAATTCACCCCTCCACTTT. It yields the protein CASSLVGTPNSPLHF.

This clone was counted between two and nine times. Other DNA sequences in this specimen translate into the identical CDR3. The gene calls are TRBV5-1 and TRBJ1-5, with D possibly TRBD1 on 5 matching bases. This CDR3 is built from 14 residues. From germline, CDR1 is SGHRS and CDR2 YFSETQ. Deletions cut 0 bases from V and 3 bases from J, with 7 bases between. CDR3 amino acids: CASSLEGTNQPQHF. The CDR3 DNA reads TGCGCCAGCAGCTTGGAAGGGACCAATCAGCCCCAGCATTTT.